The 14 T cell receptor beta chains below were found in one sample sequenced in a study of CD8+ T cells in alopecia areata. RNA was extracted and reverse transcribed into cDNA as the sequencing template. Sequencing used immunoSEQ multiplex PCR; TCRdb keeps in-frame clones, though not all of them. Of some 130,000 clones listed, 58% were seen once; the top ten hold less than 5.5%. Sequencing was performed on CD4+ T cells sorted from blood, taken at week 0. The receptors originated from a human donor with alopecia areata.

The chain recombines TRBV29-1 with TRBJ1-2; D is perhaps TRBD1 (6 bases). CDR3 length: 15 amino acids. V gave up 0 bases and J gave up 8 bases, with 19 bases separating them. Germline CDR1 is SQVTM and CDR2 is ANQGSEA. This CDR3 reads CSVEDLGGALRGYTF. The CDR3 nucleotides read TGCAGCGTTGAAGATCTCGGGGGGGCCCTTCGGGGCTACACCTTC.

This chain joins TRBV5-1 and TRBJ2-5; a possible D gene is TRBD1 (6 bases). Per germline, CDR1 SGHRS and CDR2 YFSETQ. With 4 bases removed from V and 5 bases from J, the gap between germline ends came to 15 bases. CDR3 size: 14 residues. The CDR3 coding sequence is TGCGCCAGCAGCGGATCAGGGGATGGCGAGACCCAGTACTTC. Its translation is CASSGSGDGETQYF.

This sequence joins TRBV5-1 and TRBJ2-3; unclear D gene. The V and J ends lost 0 bases and 2 bases respectively, with 10 bases between them. Germline V gene data show CDR1 as SGHRS and CDR2 as YFSETQ. The length of the CDR3 is 15 residues. Here the CDR3 DNA reads TGCGCCAGCAGCTTGGTTGGCCAGAACACAGATACGCAGTATTTT. Protein: CASSLVGQNTDTQYF.

The chain has TRBV19 and TRBJ2-2; D might be TRBD1 (5 bases). This CDR3 region has 16 residues. The germline V gene has CDR1 LNHDA and CDR2 SQIVND (reference sequence). The germline V and J ends were trimmed by 2 bases and 6 bases, with 16 bases remaining between them. CDR3 coding DNA: TGTGCCAGTAGTATAAAGGGGCCAAGAGCACCCGGGGAGCTGTTTTTT. Protein product: CASSIKGPRAPGELFF.

The chain is built from TRBV7-3 and TRBJ2-3; D is unclear. V gave up 5 bases and J gave up 3 bases, with 12 bases separating them. CDR3 length: 14 amino acids. The germline V gene has CDR1 SGHTA and CDR2 FQGTGA. CDR3 nucleotides: TGTGCCAGCAGCCCCTTAGGGAATACAGATACGCAGTATTTT. It yields the protein CASSPLGNTDTQYF.

The rearrangement uses TRBV7-2 and TRBJ2-1, with 12 bases identical to TRBD2. V was clipped by 4 bases and J by 6 bases; unmatched bases: 7. The CDR3 extends over 16 amino acids. CDR1 is SGHTA and CDR2 is FQGNSA in the germline V gene. The CDR3 coding sequence is TGTGCCAGCAGCTCATTGACTAGCGGGGGCCGCAATGAGCAGTTCTTC. Protein product: CASSSLTSGGRNEQFF.

V gene TRBV7-9 combines with J gene TRBJ2-5, with D possibly being TRBD1 (5 bases). The germline V and J ends were trimmed by 1 base and 2 bases, with 14 bases remaining between them. Germline lookup yields CDR1 SEHNR and CDR2 FQNEAQ (reference sequence). The CDR3 consists of 16 residues. CDR3 amino acids: CASSLEIGVGQETQYF. CDR3 coding DNA: TGTGCCAGCAGCTTAGAAATAGGGGTGGGACAAGAGACCCAGTACTTC.

V gene TRBV10-3 combines with J gene TRBJ1-5, with D perhaps matching TRBD1 (6 bases). The V and J ends lost 4 bases and 3 bases respectively, with 16 bases between them. The CDR3 length is 16 residues. Germline V gene data show CDR1 as ENHRY and CDR2 as SYGVKD. In nucleotides, the CDR3 is TGTGCCATCAGTGGTGGGACCCGGGGGGCCAATCAGCCCCAGCATTTT. Translating it yields CAISGGTRGANQPQHF.

This clone rates as medium-sized. The J gene is TRBJ2-7, the V gene TRBV5-6; D tentatively reads TRBD1 or TRBD2 (6 bases each). This CDR3 has 15 amino acids. Deletions cut 2 bases from V and 4 bases from J, with 16 bases between. Per germline, CDR1 SGHDT and CDR2 YYEEEE. The CDR3: CASSLPGAQGYEQYF. Here the CDR3 DNA reads TGTGCCAGCAGCTTACCGGGGGCGCAAGGATACGAGCAGTACTTC.

V gene TRBV4-2 combines with J gene TRBJ2-7; no clear D gene. Trimming stripped 0 bases from V and 2 bases from J, with 20 bases between. This CDR3 comprises 18 residues. CDR1 is LGHNA, CDR2 YNFKEQ, per germline. The CDR3 DNA follows: TGTGCCAGCAGCCAAGATCTTACCGGGCCCGAAAACGCCTACGAGCAGTACTTC. Translation gives CASSQDLTGPENAYEQYF.

The gene calls are TRBV29-1 and TRBJ2-5, with a weak D call TRBD1 (6 bases). The germline V and J ends were trimmed by 6 bases and 3 bases, with 14 bases remaining between them. The CDR3 runs 13 residues. From germline, CDR1 is SQVTM and CDR2 ANQGSEA. The CDR3 here is CSVRGRGKETQYF. The CDR3 nucleotides are TGCAGCGTACGGGGCAGGGGCAAAGAGACCCAGTACTTC. The full variable domain, completed using reference TRBV29-1 and TRBJ2-5, is SAVISQKPSRDICQRGTSLTIQCQVDSQVTMMFWYRQQPGQSLTLIATANQGSEATYESGFVIDKFPISRPNLTFSTLTVSNMSPEDSSIYLCSVRGRGKETQYFGPGTRLLVL.

This chain links TRBV4-1 with TRBJ2-7; TRBD1 is a possible D gene (6 bases). In germline, CDR1 is MGHRA, CDR2 YSYEKL. Trimming cost V 1 base and J 2 bases, with 9 bases left between them. The CDR3 has 14 residues. The CDR3 sequence is CASSQGQDPYEQYF. As DNA, the CDR3 is TGCGCCAGCAGCCAAGGACAGGATCCCTACGAGCAGTACTTC.

The chain couples TRBV5-1 to TRBJ2-2; D not certain. Germline CDR1 is SGHRS and CDR2 is YFSETQ. V was clipped by 0 bases and J by 3 bases, with 12 bases between them. The CDR3 has 16 amino acids. For the CDR3, the DNA is TGCGCCAGCAGCTTGGCTGGATTAATGGACACCGGGGAGCTGTTTTTT. This codes for CASSLAGLMDTGELFF.

V gene TRBV2 combines with J gene TRBJ1-4, with a weak D call TRBD1 (6 bases). The ends were cut back, 6 bases at V and 1 base at J, with 12 bases in the middle. Germline V CDR1 and CDR2: SNHLY, FYNNEI. The CDR3 has 15 residues. This chain's CDR3 is CASSVQGETNEKLFF. CDR3 in DNA: TGTGCCAGCAGCGTACAGGGTGAAACTAATGAAAAACTGTTTTTT. The full variable domain, completed using reference TRBV2 and TRBJ1-4, is EPEVTQTPSHQVTQMGQEVILRCVPISNHLYFYWYRQILGQKVEFLVSFYNNEISEKSEIFDDQFSVERPDGSNFTLKIRSTKLEDSAMYFCASSVQGETNEKLFFGSGTQLSVL.